The 30 T cell receptor beta chains below were found in one sample sequenced in a study of T cell repertoires in cytomegalovirus infection. The antigens for these receptors are not known. Using its own MiXCR run on the reads, TCRdb lists one record per CDR3 protein. Of roughly 990,000 distinct CDR3 sequences detected, approximately 31% appear once; the ten largest clones hold about an eighth. The source was cultured CD8+ T cells from PBMCs, collected from culture after CMV antigen stimulation. The receptors come from a human donor in good health (CMV status not recorded). Some clones in this sample may be carry-over from other donors' samples.

The rearrangement uses TRBV27 and TRBJ2-7, with a weak D call TRBD1 (6 bases). The CDR3 is 11 residues long. V was pared by 5 bases and J by 6 bases, with 8 bases between. Germline V CDR1 and CDR2: MNHEY, SMNVEV (reference sequence). In DNA, the CDR3 is TGTGCCAGCAGTACAGGGCTCGAGCAGTACTTC. This gives the protein CASSTGLEQYF.

This clonotype was counted many times. The chain combines TRBV7-2 with TRBJ2-3, with D possibly being TRBD1 (6 bases). The V gene lost 1 base and the J gene lost 4 bases, with 18 bases spanning the gap. This CDR3 spans 17 amino acids. The germline V gene encodes CDR1 SGHTA and CDR2 FQGNSA. CDR3 protein: CASSLGGAYRVSDTQYF. DNA of the CDR3: TGTGCCAGCAGCTTAGGGGGCGCATACAGGGTCTCAGATACGCAGTATTTT.

The V call is TRBV13, the J call TRBJ2-7; D unclear. The CDR3 has 13 amino acids. The V end was cut by 4 bases, the J end by 1 base, with 8 bases between. Germline CDR1 and CDR2: PRHDT and FYEKMQ (reference sequence). The CDR3 here is CASSWKSSYEQYV. CDR3 DNA: TGTGCCAGCAGCTGGAAAAGTTCCTACGAGCAGTACGTC.

This clonotype was picked up a small number of times. V is TRBV6-5 and J is TRBJ2-2; D remains unclear. The V gene lost 0 bases and the J gene lost 8 bases, with 4 bases spanning the gap. The CDR3 length is 12 residues. In germline, CDR1 is MNHEY, CDR2 SVGAGI. The CDR3 here is CASSYSKGELFF. DNA for the CDR3: TGTGCCAGCAGTTACTCGAAAGGGGAGCTGTTTTTT.

The V call is TRBV29-1, the J call TRBJ2-1; D remains unclear. The CDR3 runs 12 residues. V was shortened by 3 bases and J by 7 bases, with 10 bases between the two germline ends. Germline CDR1 is SQVTM and CDR2 is ANQGSEA. CDR3 coding DNA: TGCAGCGTTGAGGGCAGACTGAATGAGCAGTTCTTC. This encodes CSVEGRLNEQFF.

This clonotype appeared a few times. This chain connects TRBV7-9 to TRBJ2-7, with D possibly called TRBD1 or TRBD2 (5 bases each). The CDR3 loop spans 13 amino acids. Trimming took off 5 bases at V and 3 bases at J, with 11 bases between the two ends. Per germline, CDR1 SEHNR and CDR2 FQNEAQ (reference sequence). In nucleotides, the CDR3 is TGTGCCAGCAGCCGTTTGGGGGTCTACGAGCAGTACTTC. Amino acids: CASSRLGVYEQYF.

On this clonotype: Being one base from a much bigger clone, this may be a read error. V is TRBV7-2 and J is TRBJ2-5, with D maybe TRBD2 (5 bases). From germline, CDR1 is SGHTA and CDR2 FQGNSA. The CDR3 is made up of 13 amino acids. The CDR3 nucleotides are TGTGTCAGCAGCTTTCCGGGGAGCGAGACCCAGTACTTC. Residues: CVSSFPGSETQYF.

This clonotype has a handful of counts. The chain recombines TRBV27 with TRBJ2-3; D might be TRBD2 (5 bases). Trimming cost V 4 bases and J 5 bases, with 13 bases left between them. The CDR3 extends over 14 amino acids. Germline CDR1 reads MNHEY; CDR2 reads SMNVEV (reference sequence). CDR3 nucleotide sequence: TGTGCCAGCAGTTACGGGGTCCTTGGAGATACGCAGTATTTT. It codes for CASSYGVLGDTQYF.

The V and J genes are TRBV2 and TRBJ2-6, with D perhaps assigned TRBD1 or TRBD2 (5 bases each). The V end was cut by 6 bases, the J end by 0 bases, with 12 bases between. The CDR3 covers 16 residues. Germline values: CDR1 SNHLY, CDR2 FYNNEI. In nucleotides, the CDR3 is TGTGCCAGCAGCGAGGGACCGTCCTCTGGGGCCAACGTCCTGACTTTC. The encoded protein is CASSEGPSSGANVLTF.

The chain combines TRBV7-9 with TRBJ1-2, with D unclear. There are 14 residues in the CDR3. Germline-derived CDR1 and CDR2 are SEHNR and FQNEAQ (reference sequence). Trimming left V 3 bases short and J 4 bases short, with 12 bases between. The CDR3 region has the DNA TGTGCCAGCAGCTTCCTGAGCCCCCTCTATGGCTACACCTTC. This codes for CASSFLSPLYGYTF.

The table lists this clonotype with many counts. V gene TRBV6-5 combines with J gene TRBJ2-1, with a possible D match to TRBD2 (6 bases). The CDR3 extends over 16 amino acids. Looked up from germline, CDR1 is MNHEY and CDR2 is SVGAGI. V shed 0 bases and J shed 0 bases, with 9 bases lying between them. The CDR3 region is CASSYSDYGSYNEQFF. In DNA, the CDR3 is TGTGCCAGCAGTTACTCGGACTACGGCTCCTACAATGAGCAGTTCTTC.

The chain links TRBV27 to TRBJ2-6; D tentatively reads TRBD1 or TRBD2 (5 bases each). This CDR3 region has 16 residues. The germline gives CDR1 MNHEY, CDR2 SMNVEV (reference sequence). In DNA, the CDR3 is TGTGCAACCAGGCCCGGGGCAGGCTCTGGGGCCAACGTCCTGACTTTC. Protein: CATRPGAGSGANVLTF.

Here the CDR3 reads CASSLSGPGTGNYGYTF. In DNA, the CDR3 is TGTGCCAGCAGTTTATCCGGTCCCGGGACAGGGAACTATGGCTACACCTTC. The V and J genes are TRBV27 and TRBJ1-2; TRBD1 matches 9 bases. The CDR3 covers 17 residues. V shed 0 bases, J shed 2 bases, and the junction held 7 bases outside the gene matches. Germline-derived CDR1 and CDR2 are MNHEY and SMNVEV (reference sequence).

V and J are TRBV4-1 and TRBJ1-5; possibly TRBD1 for D (6 bases). Trimming shortened V by 1 base and J by 4 bases, and 11 bases separated the two germline ends. The CDR3 has 15 residues. The V gene's germline CDR1 is MGHRA and CDR2 YSYEKL. The CDR3 coding sequence is TGCGCCAGCAGCCAAGCCGGGACACAAAATCAGCCCCAGCATTTT. As protein: CASSQAGTQNQPQHF.

This clonotype was seen at least ten times. The chain employs TRBV7-2 and TRBJ2-3; D may be TRBD2 (7 bases). Deletions cut 2 bases from V and 1 base from J, with 10 bases between. CDR1 SGHTA and CDR2 FQGNSA come from the germline V gene. CDR3 size: 15 residues. The CDR3 DNA reads as TGTGCCAGCAGCTTAACAGGGAGGGGCACAGATACGCAGTATTTT. Amino acids: CASSLTGRGTDTQYF. Looking up the rest from reference TRBV7-2 and TRBJ2-3 gives the full variable domain: GAGVSQSPSNKVTEKGKDVELRCDPISGHTALYWYRQSLGQGLEFLIYFQGNSAPDKSGLPSDRFSAERTGGSVSTLTIQRTQQEDSAVYLCASSLTGRGTDTQYFGPGTRLTVL.

The J gene is TRBJ2-7, the V gene TRBV5-4; D unclear. V was cut by 2 bases and J by 2 bases, with 11 bases left in between. Looked up from germline, CDR1 is SGHNT and CDR2 is YYREEE (reference sequence). CDR3 length: 14 amino acids. The CDR3 nucleotides read TGTGCCAGCAGCTTTAGACACGGTCCCTACGAGCAGTACGTC. It is translated as CASSFRHGPYEQYV.

The CDR3 region is CSASGENIQYF. The CDR3 DNA reads as TGCAGTGCTAGCGGGGAGAACATTCAGTACTTC. The chain uses TRBV20-1 and TRBJ2-4; maybe TRBD2 (5 bases). From germline, CDR1 is DFQATT and CDR2 SNEGSKA (reference sequence). This CDR3 comprises 11 residues. The germline V and J ends were trimmed by 3 bases and 7 bases, with 7 bases remaining between them.

The gene calls are TRBV7-2 and TRBJ1-1; D ambiguous. The germline V gene has CDR1 SGHTA and CDR2 FQGNSA. Trimming took off 3 bases at V and 1 base at J, with 21 bases between the two ends. CDR3 length: 18 amino acids. This CDR3 reads CASSFRVDQYLKNTEAFF. The CDR3 DNA reads TGTGCCAGCAGCTTTCGGGTAGACCAGTACTTAAAGAACACTGAAGCTTTCTTT.

The chain employs TRBV11-3 and TRBJ2-7; TRBD2 is a possible D gene (6 bases). V dropped 5 bases and J dropped 4 bases, with 18 bases sitting between them. The germline V gene encodes CDR1 SGHNT and CDR2 YENEEA. This CDR3 spans 15 amino acids. Here the CDR3 reads CASSPGPSEGYEQYF. Here the CDR3 DNA reads TGTGCCAGCAGCCCGGGACCCTCGGAGGGATACGAGCAGTACTTC.

The chain is built from TRBV7-1 and TRBJ1-3; a weak D match, TRBD1 (6 bases). TRBV7-1 is sorted into the ORF group, with uncertain function. CDR3 length equals 14 residues. V shed 8 bases and J shed 0 bases, with 11 bases lying between them. CDR3: CASGSGHSGNTIYF. The CDR3 region has the DNA TGTGCCAGCGGTTCGGGACACTCTGGAAACACCATATATTTT.

Ten or more counts support this clonotype. The chain combines TRBV7-6 with TRBJ2-3; 9 nucleotides align to TRBD1. Germline assignment: CDR1 SGHVS and CDR2 FNYEAQ. The CDR3 is 16 residues long. The J segment lost 4 bases and the V segment lost 1 base, leaving 6 bases of the junction unmatched. CDR3 sequence: CASSLEVGQGPDTQYF. The CDR3 nucleotides read TGTGCCAGCAGCTTAGAGGTTGGACAGGGGCCAGATACGCAGTATTTT.

This chain links TRBV12-3 or TRBV12-4 with TRBJ2-1; D perhaps matches TRBD1 (6 bases). This CDR3 region has 14 residues. V shed 3 bases and J shed 8 bases, with 14 bases lying between them. Here the CDR3 reads CASSFQGIRDEQFF. In DNA form, the CDR3 reads TGTGCCAGCAGTTTTCAGGGGATTAGGGATGAGCAGTTCTTC.

This clonotype appeared a few times. The chain uses TRBV20-1 and TRBJ1-1; D is perhaps TRBD1 (5 bases). V was clipped by 4 bases and J by 2 bases, with 17 bases between them. Germline CDR1 reads DFQATT; CDR2 reads SNEGSKA (reference sequence). The CDR3 runs to 15 residues. CDR3 amino acids: CSATTLKDKNTEAFF. The CDR3 region has the DNA TGCAGTGCTACTACCCTAAAGGACAAAAACACTGAAGCTTTCTTT.

Worth noting for this clonotype: This may come from a read error, since a much larger clone is one base off. J is TRBJ1-1 and V is TRBV2; D gene ambiguous. CDR1 and CDR2 (germline): SNHLY, FYNNEI. This CDR3 is built from 13 residues. CDR3 nucleotide sequence: TGTGCCAACAGTGACGAGGTGAACACTGAAGCTTTCTTT. It codes for CANSDEVNTEAFF.

This chain joins TRBV7-8 and TRBJ1-1; D may be TRBD1 (5 bases). V was pared by 6 bases and J by 3 bases, with 29 bases between. The length of the CDR3 is 19 residues. The germline V gene has CDR1 SGHVS and CDR2 FQNEAQ. This chain's CDR3 is CASRQPGATTGPRDTEAFF. The CDR3 nucleotides are TGTGCCAGCAGACAACCTGGCGCGACCACAGGTCCTAGAGACACTGAAGCTTTCTTT.

Ten or more counts support this clonotype. The chain combines TRBV7-6 with TRBJ1-1; D is perhaps TRBD1 (5 bases). V lost 9 bases and J lost 1, with 12 bases in between. This CDR3 comprises 13 residues. Per the germline V gene, CDR1 is SGHVS and CDR2 is FNYEAQ. CDR3 in DNA: TGTGCCAGTGCTGGGGGGAGGAACACTGAAGCTTTCTTT. This encodes CASAGGRNTEAFF. Filled out from reference TRBV7-6 and TRBJ1-1, the complete variable domain reads GAGVSQSPRYKVTKRGQDVALRCDPISGHVSLYWYRQALGQGPEFLTYFNYEAQQDKSGLPNDRFSAERPEGSISTLTIQRTEQRDSAMYRCASAGGRNTEAFFGQGTRLTVV.

The V call is TRBV27, the J call TRBJ1-2; D gene uncertain. Deletions cut 4 bases from V and 8 bases from J, with 11 bases between. CDR1 and CDR2 from the germline V gene are MNHEY and SMNVEV (reference sequence). The CDR3 is 12 residues long. CDR3 residues: CASSSNLMGYTF. The CDR3, as DNA: TGTGCCAGCAGTTCCAATTTAATGGGCTACACCTTC.

For this clonotype: As the CDR3 is not closed by the conserved phenylalanine or tryptophan, this likely results from a read error. The chain uses TRBV7-2 and TRBJ2-7, with D perhaps TRBD1 (5 bases). The V end was cut by 1 base, the J end by 3 bases, with 7 bases between. The CDR3 has 13 amino acids. CDR1 SGHTA and CDR2 FQGNSA come from the germline V gene. The CDR3 DNA reads as TGTGCCAGCAGCTTAGGACAGTTCTACGAGCAGTACTAC. Protein: CASSLGQFYEQYY.

Only a few counts were recorded for this clonotype. V is TRBV19 and J is TRBJ2-4; D gene ambiguous. Per germline, CDR1 LNHDA and CDR2 SQIVND (reference sequence). V lost 3 bases, J lost 1 base, and 10 bases lay in between. CDR3 length: 15 amino acids. CDR3 coding DNA: TGTGCCAGTAGTATTGGACCCCCGGCCAAAAACATTCAGTACTTC. Amino acids: CASSIGPPAKNIQYF. The whole variable domain, filled in from reference TRBV19 and TRBJ2-4, reads DGGITQSPKYLFRKEGQNVTLSCEQNLNHDAMYWYRQDPGQGLRLIYYSQIVNDFQKGDIAEGYSVSREKKESFPLTVTSAQKNPTAFYLCASSIGPPAKNIQYFGAGTRLSVL.

The rearrangement uses TRBV29-1 and TRBJ1-1; D is possibly TRBD1 (5 bases). Trimming took off 4 bases at V and 4 bases at J, with 13 bases between the two ends. In germline, CDR1 is SQVTM, CDR2 ANQGSEA. This CDR3 spans 13 amino acids. The CDR3 sequence: CSVGGGRGTEAFF. The CDR3 bases are TGCAGCGTTGGCGGCGGGAGGGGCACTGAAGCTTTCTTT.